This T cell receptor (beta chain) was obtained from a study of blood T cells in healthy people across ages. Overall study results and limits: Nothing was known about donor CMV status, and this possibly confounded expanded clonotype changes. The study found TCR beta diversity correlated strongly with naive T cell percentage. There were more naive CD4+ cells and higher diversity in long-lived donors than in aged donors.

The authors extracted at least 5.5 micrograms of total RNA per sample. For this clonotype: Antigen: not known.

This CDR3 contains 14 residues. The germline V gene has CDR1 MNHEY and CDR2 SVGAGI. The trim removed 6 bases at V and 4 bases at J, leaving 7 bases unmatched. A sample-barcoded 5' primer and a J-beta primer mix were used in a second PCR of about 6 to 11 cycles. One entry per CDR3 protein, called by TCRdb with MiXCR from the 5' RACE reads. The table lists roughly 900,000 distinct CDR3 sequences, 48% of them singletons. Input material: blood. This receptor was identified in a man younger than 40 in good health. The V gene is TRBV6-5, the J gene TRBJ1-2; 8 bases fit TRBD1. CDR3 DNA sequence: TGTGCCAGCAGGGTGGGACAGGCCCTCTATGGCTACACCTTC. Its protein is CASRVGQALYGYTF.